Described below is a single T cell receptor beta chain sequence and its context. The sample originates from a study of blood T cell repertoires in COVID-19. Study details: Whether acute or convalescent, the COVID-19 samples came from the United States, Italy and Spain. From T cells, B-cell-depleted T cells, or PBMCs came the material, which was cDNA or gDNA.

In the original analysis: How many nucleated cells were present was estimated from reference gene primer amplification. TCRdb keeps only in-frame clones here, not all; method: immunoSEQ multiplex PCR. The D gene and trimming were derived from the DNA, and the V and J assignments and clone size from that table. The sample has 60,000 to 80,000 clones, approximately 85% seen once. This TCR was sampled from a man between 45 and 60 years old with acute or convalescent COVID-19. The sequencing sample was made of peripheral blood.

The DNA for the CDR3 is TGTGCCAGTAGTATGACGGGACAGGGACGCTATGGCTACACCTTC. Translating gives CASSMTGQGRYGYTF. The chain recombines TRBV19 with TRBJ1-2, with 9 bases lining up with TRBD1. The CDR3 sequence is 15 residues long. With V trimmed by 3 bases and J by 4 bases, 6 bases remained unmatched. CDR1 LNHDA and CDR2 SQIVND come from the germline V gene (reference sequence). Supplemented by reference TRBV19 and TRBJ1-2, the full variable domain reads DGGITQSPKYLFRKEGQNVTLSCEQNLNHDAMYWYRQDPGQGLRLIYYSQIVNDFQKGDIAEGYSVSREKKESFPLTVTSAQKNPTAFYLCASSMTGQGRYGYTFGSGTRLTVV.